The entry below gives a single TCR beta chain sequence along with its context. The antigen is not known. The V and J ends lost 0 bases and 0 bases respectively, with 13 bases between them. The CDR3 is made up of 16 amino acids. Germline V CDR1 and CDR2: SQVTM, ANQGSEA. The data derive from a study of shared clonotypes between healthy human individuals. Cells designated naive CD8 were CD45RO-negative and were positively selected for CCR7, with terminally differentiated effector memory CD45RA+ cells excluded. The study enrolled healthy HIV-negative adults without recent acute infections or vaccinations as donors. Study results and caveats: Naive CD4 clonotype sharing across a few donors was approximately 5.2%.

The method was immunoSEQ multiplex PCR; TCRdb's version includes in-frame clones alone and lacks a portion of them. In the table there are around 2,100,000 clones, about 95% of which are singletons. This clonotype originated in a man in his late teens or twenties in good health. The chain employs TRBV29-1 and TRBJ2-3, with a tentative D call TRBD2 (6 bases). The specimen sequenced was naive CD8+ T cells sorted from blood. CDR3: CSVEEPIAASTDTQYF. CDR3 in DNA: TGCAGCGTTGAAGAGCCGATAGCGGCTAGCACAGATACGCAGTATTTT.